This TCR beta chain stems from a study of shared clonotypes between healthy human individuals. Study-wide context: Donors consisted of two women and a few men between 18 and 49.

This clone has just one count. Within Nashville, Tennessee resided all donors, each a Caucasian adult. Deep was the level used in running the assay. Sorted-subset replicate PCR reactions were performed with about 210 ng DNA, corresponding to about 32,000 T cell genomes. Sequencing was performed with immunoSEQ multiplex PCR; in TCRdb, only in-frame clones are kept and a portion is missing. The sample carries millions of clones, 85% to 95% recorded once. Germline V gene sequence: CDR1 SGHTA, CDR2 FQGTGA. The CDR3 spans 17 residues. The germline V and J ends were trimmed by 2 bases and 0 bases, with 15 bases remaining between them.

The chain is built from TRBV7-3 and TRBJ2-3; D unclear. The sample was naive CD4+ T cells from PBMCs. Subset meaning: CD45RA+ positively selected. The TCR originated in a man younger than 35 in good health. Some clones in this sample may be carry-over from other donors' samples. The CDR3 sequence: CASSLSPGLGSTDTQYF. CDR3 nucleotides: TGTGCCAGCAGCTTATCCCCCGGGCTCGGGAGCACAGATACGCAGTATTTT. Drawing the rest from reference TRBV7-3 and TRBJ2-3, the complete variable domain is GAGVSQTPSNKVTEKGKYVELRCDPISGHTALYWYRQSLGQGPEFLIYFQGTGAADDSGLPNDRFFAVRPEGSVSTLKIQRTERGDSAVYLCASSLSPGLGSTDTQYFGPGTRLTVL.